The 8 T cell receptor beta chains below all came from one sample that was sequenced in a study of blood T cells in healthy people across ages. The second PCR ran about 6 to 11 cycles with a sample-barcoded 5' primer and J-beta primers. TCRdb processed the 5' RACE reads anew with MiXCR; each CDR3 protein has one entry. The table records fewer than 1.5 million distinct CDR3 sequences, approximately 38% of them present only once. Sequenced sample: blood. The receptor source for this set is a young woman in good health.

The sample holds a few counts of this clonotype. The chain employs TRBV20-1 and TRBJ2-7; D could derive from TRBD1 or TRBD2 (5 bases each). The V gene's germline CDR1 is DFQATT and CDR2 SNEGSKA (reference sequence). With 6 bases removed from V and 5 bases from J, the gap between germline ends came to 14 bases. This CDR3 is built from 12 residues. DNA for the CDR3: TGCAGTGCGCCTCAAGGGGACCACGAGCAGTACTTC. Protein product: CSAPQGDHEQYF.

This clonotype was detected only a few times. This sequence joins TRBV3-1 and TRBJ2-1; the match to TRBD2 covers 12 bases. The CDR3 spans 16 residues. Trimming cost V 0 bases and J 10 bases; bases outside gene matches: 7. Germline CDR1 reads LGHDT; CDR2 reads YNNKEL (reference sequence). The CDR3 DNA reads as TGTGCCAGCAGCCAAGAGGGGGGACTAGCGGGCCAGGAGCAGTTCTTC. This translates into CASSQEGGLAGQEQFF.

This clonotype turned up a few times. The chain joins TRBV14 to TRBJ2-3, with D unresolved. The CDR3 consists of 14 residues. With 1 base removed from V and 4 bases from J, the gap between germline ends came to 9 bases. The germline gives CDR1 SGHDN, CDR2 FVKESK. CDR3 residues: CASSQVGAPDTQYF. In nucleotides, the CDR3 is TGTGCCAGCAGCCAAGTTGGTGCACCAGATACGCAGTATTTT.

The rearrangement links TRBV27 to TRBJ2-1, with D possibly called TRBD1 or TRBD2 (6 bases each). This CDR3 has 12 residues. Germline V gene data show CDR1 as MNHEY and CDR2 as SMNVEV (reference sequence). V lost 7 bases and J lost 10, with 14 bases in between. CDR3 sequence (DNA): TGTGCCAGCATCACCGGAGGGGGGGAGCAGTTCTTC. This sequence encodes CASITGGGEQFF.

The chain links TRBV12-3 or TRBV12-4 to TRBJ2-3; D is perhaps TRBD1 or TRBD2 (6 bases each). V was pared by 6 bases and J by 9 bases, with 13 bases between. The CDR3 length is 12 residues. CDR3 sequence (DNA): TGTGCCAGCAGGGGGGGCTCCCCCACGCAGTATTTT. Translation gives CASRGGSPTQYF.

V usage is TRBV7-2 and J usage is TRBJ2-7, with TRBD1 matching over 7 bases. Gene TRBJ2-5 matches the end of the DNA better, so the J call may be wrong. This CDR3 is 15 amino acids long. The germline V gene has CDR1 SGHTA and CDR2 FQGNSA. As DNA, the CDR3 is TGTGCCAGCAGCTTAGGATCGGGACAGAGAGAGACCCAGTACTTC. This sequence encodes CASSLGSGQRETQYF.

The CDR3 DNA is TGTGCCAGCACCCCAGGGGTTGCCTACGAGCAGTACTTC. Translated, it gives CASTPGVAYEQYF. The genes are TRBV25-1 and TRBJ2-7, with D maybe TRBD1 (6 bases). Trimming left V 7 bases short and J 2 bases short, with 12 bases between. The CDR3 is 13 amino acids. Germline values: CDR1 MGHDK, CDR2 SYGVNS.

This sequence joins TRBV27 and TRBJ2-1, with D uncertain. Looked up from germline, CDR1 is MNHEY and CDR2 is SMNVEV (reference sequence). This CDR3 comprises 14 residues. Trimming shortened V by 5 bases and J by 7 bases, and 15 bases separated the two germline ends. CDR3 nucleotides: TGTGCCAGCAGTGACGTGGGCCAGGCAAATGAGCAGTTCTTC. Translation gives CASSDVGQANEQFF.